The 30 T cell receptor beta chains given below trace back to one sample, sequenced in a study of glioma-infiltrating T cells after dendritic cell vaccination. Measured with immunoSEQ multiplex PCR; TCRdb has only the in-frame clones, and not every one. The profile shows roughly 100,000 clones, around 87% of them singletons. Time point noted: after dendritic cell vaccination, including at tumor progression/relapse. The sample was blood, taken after dendritic cell vaccination. The receptor source for this set is a human donor with glioblastoma.

As concerns this clone: This CDR3 is also generated by other DNA sequences in the sample. The CDR3: CASSRQGTDTQYF. The DNA for the CDR3 is TGTGCCAGCAGTAGACAGGGCACAGATACGCAGTATTTT. The chain joins TRBV6-1 to TRBJ2-3, with D tentatively TRBD1 (6 bases). Per germline, CDR1 MNHNS and CDR2 SASEGT. The CDR3 sequence is 13 residues long. V lost 5 bases and J lost 1, with 7 bases in between.

This clone was seen only once. V usage is TRBV4-1 and J usage is TRBJ2-7; TRBD1 matches 12 bases. The CDR3 spans 17 residues. V was clipped by 2 bases and J by 7 bases; unmatched bases: 12. Germline values: CDR1 MGHRA, CDR2 YSYEKL. The CDR3 coding sequence is TGCGCCAGCAGCCAATACCTTCCGGGACAGGGGGCAGGTGAGCAGTACTTC. Translation gives CASSQYLPGQGAGEQYF.

The V and J genes are TRBV6-5 and TRBJ1-5; tentative D call: TRBD1 (6 bases). CDR3 size: 14 residues. Germline V CDR1 and CDR2: MNHEY, SVGAGI. Trimming cost V 5 bases and J 6 bases, with 14 bases left between them. The chain's CDR3 is CASSPRGRGQPQHF. CDR3 bases: TGTGCCAGCAGTCCCAGGGGCCGTGGTCAGCCCCAGCATTTT.

CDR3 residues: CASTPPGLYYNEQFF. In DNA, the CDR3 is TGTGCCAGCACCCCTCCGGGACTGTACTACAATGAGCAGTTCTTC. The rearrangement links TRBV6-1 to TRBJ2-1; maybe TRBD2 (6 bases). The CDR3 is 15 amino acids. V gave up 7 bases and J gave up 3 bases, with 16 bases separating them. The V gene's germline CDR1 is MNHNS and CDR2 SASEGT.

This chain joins TRBV2 and TRBJ2-5; the D is unclear. The CDR3 runs 12 residues. CDR1 and CDR2 from the germline V gene are SNHLY and FYNNEI. Trimming cost V 9 bases and J 1 base, with 9 bases left between them. Here the CDR3 reads CASSFSQETQYF. CDR3 bases: TGTGCCAGTTCCTTTTCCCAAGAGACCCAGTACTTC.

This chain joins TRBV30 and TRBJ2-1, with TRBD2 as a possible D gene (5 bases). Germline lookup yields CDR1 GTSNPN and CDR2 SVGIG (reference sequence). This CDR3 has 11 amino acids. The V and J ends lost 3 bases and 8 bases respectively, with 8 bases between them. The CDR3 protein is CAWRGAHEQFF. In nucleotides, the CDR3 is TGTGCCTGGAGGGGAGCCCATGAGCAGTTCTTC.

The V gene is TRBV30, the J gene TRBJ2-3; D remains ambiguous. The CDR3 consists of 14 residues. Between the trimmed V and J ends, which lost 8 bases and 0 bases, there was a span of 15 bases. Germline CDR1 GTSNPN, CDR2 SVGIG (reference sequence). The CDR3 here is CARRSLSSTDTQYF. The CDR3 nucleotides read TGTGCCCGCAGGTCGCTATCCAGCACAGATACGCAGTATTTT.

The V and J genes are TRBV6-1 and TRBJ2-7, with TRBD2 matching 8 bases. The CDR3 spans 14 residues. With V trimmed by 4 bases and J by 7 bases, 9 bases remained unmatched. CDR1 is MNHNS and CDR2 is SASEGT in the germline V gene. DNA of the CDR3: TGTGCCAGCAGTGTTCAAGGACTAGCTGGAGAGCAGTACTTC. It yields the protein CASSVQGLAGEQYF.

The V call is TRBV30, the J call TRBJ1-3; possibly TRBD1 for D (5 bases). Germline lookup yields CDR1 GTSNPN and CDR2 SVGIG (reference sequence). The CDR3 spans 13 residues. The V and J ends lost 5 bases and 1 base respectively, with 9 bases between them. CDR3 protein: CAWGGGSGNTIYF. The CDR3 nucleotides read TGTGCCTGGGGGGGAGGATCTGGAAACACCATATATTTT.

The V and J genes are TRBV7-2 and TRBJ2-7, with D perhaps TRBD2 (7 bases). CDR3 length equals 14 residues. Germline CDR1 is SGHTA and CDR2 is FQGNSA. The ends were cut back, 1 base at V and 6 bases at J, with 13 bases in the middle. CDR3 amino acids: CASSLGVAGAEQYF. Written as DNA, the CDR3 is TGTGCCAGCAGCTTAGGGGTGGCGGGGGCCGAGCAGTACTTC.

The chain links TRBV5-4 to TRBJ2-5, with 7 nucleotides matching TRBD2. The CDR3 consists of 15 residues. Germline values: CDR1 SGHNT, CDR2 YYREEE (reference sequence). Germline trimming cut 4 bases from V and 5 bases from J; bases unmatched to any gene: 11. This CDR3 is CASSRRGGSGETQYF. The DNA for the CDR3 is TGTGCCAGCAGCCGCCGGGGCGGGAGTGGTGAGACCCAGTACTTC.

The chain couples TRBV7-9 to TRBJ1-2; 8 nucleotides match TRBD1. Germline-derived CDR1 and CDR2 are SEHNR and FQNEAQ (reference sequence). The CDR3 has 17 amino acids. V dropped 3 bases and J dropped 1; count of bases not matched to a gene: 10. As DNA, the CDR3 is TGTGCCAGCAGCTTGACAGGGGATTCAATTAATAACTATGGCTACACCTTC. Translating it yields CASSLTGDSINNYGYTF.

This clone has a single count. The chain employs TRBV11-3 and TRBJ2-7; 10 bases fit TRBD2. Germline values: CDR1 SGHNT, CDR2 YENEEA. This CDR3 spans 15 amino acids. Germline trimming cut 6 bases from V and 1 base from J; bases unmatched to any gene: 6. CDR3 residues: CASRYQTSGSYEQYF. The CDR3 DNA reads TGTGCCAGCAGGTACCAGACTAGCGGGTCCTACGAGCAGTACTTC.

The chain has TRBV19 and TRBJ2-3; 9 positions agree with TRBD1. J was trimmed by 1 base and V by 4 bases; bases with no gene match: 3. The CDR3 extends over 15 amino acids. Per the germline V gene, CDR1 is LNHDA and CDR2 is SQIVND (reference sequence). The CDR3, as DNA: TGTGCCAGTAGTACGACAGGGGGTGGCACAGATACGCAGTATTTT. This translates into CASSTTGGGTDTQYF. Drawing the rest from reference TRBV19 and TRBJ2-3, the complete variable domain is DGGITQSPKYLFRKEGQNVTLSCEQNLNHDAMYWYRQDPGQGLRLIYYSQIVNDFQKGDIAEGYSVSREKKESFPLTVTSAQKNPTAFYLCASSTTGGGTDTQYFGPGTRLTVL.

The rearrangement uses TRBV11-3 and TRBJ2-7; the D gene is possibly TRBD1 (6 bases). This CDR3 contains 13 residues. Germline loops: CDR1 SGHNT, CDR2 YENEEA. V was shortened by 6 bases and J by 0 bases, with 9 bases between the two germline ends. For the CDR3, the DNA is TGTGCCAGCAGTCGACAGGCCTCCTACGAGCAGTACTTC. Its translation is CASSRQASYEQYF.

The rearrangement joins TRBV30 to TRBJ2-1, with 11 bases fitting TRBD1. The CDR3 contains 15 residues. The germline V gene encodes CDR1 GTSNPN and CDR2 SVGIG (reference sequence). J was trimmed by 4 bases and V by 3 bases; bases with no gene match: 5. In nucleotides, the CDR3 is TGTGCCTGGAGCTACTGGGACAGGGGGTACAATGAGCAGTTCTTC. Protein sequence: CAWSYWDRGYNEQFF.

The rearrangement joins TRBV5-4 to TRBJ1-1; D unclear. Trimming stripped 7 bases from V and 0 bases from J, with 10 bases between. CDR1 is SGHNT, CDR2 YYREEE, per germline (reference sequence). The CDR3 runs 13 residues. The chain's CDR3 is CASSGQVNTEAFF. For the CDR3, the DNA is TGTGCCAGCTCCGGCCAGGTGAACACTGAAGCTTTCTTT.

The CDR3 DNA sequence: TGTGCCAGCAGCACAACTAGGGCCTACGAGCAGTACTTC. Translated, it gives CASSTTRAYEQYF. The chain recombines TRBV2 with TRBJ2-7; TRBD2 is a possible D gene (5 bases). The V and J ends lost 6 bases and 2 bases respectively, with 11 bases between them. This CDR3 is built from 13 residues. CDR1 and CDR2 from the germline V gene are SNHLY and FYNNEI.

In its sample, this clone was seen a few times. The J gene is TRBJ1-3, the V gene TRBV5-4, with 8 bases matching TRBD1. Per the germline V gene, CDR1 is SGHNT and CDR2 is YYREEE (reference sequence). J gave up 2 bases and V 4 bases, and 14 bases lay outside the gene matches. This CDR3 comprises 18 residues. The DNA of the CDR3 is TGTGCCAGCAGCCATCGGACAGGGTACTACGACGCTGGAAACACCATATATTTT. Translation: CASSHRTGYYDAGNTIYF.

In this sample, this clone turned up once. The CDR3 is CASSLVRETSYEQYF. Here the CDR3 DNA reads TGTGCCAGCAGCCTGGTGCGGGAGACCTCCTACGAGCAGTACTTC. J is TRBJ2-7 and V is TRBV27; 7 positions agree with TRBD2. Germline CDR1 MNHEY, CDR2 SMNVEV (reference sequence). The CDR3 loop spans 15 amino acids. The ends lost 6 bases at V and 0 bases at J; junction bases unmatched: 8.

The J gene is TRBJ2-1, the V gene TRBV5-5; maybe TRBD1 (6 bases). CDR3 length: 15 residues. V lost 4 bases and J 3 bases, leaving 14 bases between the germline ends. Germline values: CDR1 SGHKS, CDR2 YYEKEE (reference sequence). In DNA, the CDR3 is TGTGCCAGCAGCGCCCGGGACAACCTCTACAATGAGCAGTTCTTC. Translated: CASSARDNLYNEQFF.

The rearrangement uses TRBV13 and TRBJ1-4; TRBD1 aligns across 8 bases. The CDR3 contains 14 residues. Germline V lookup: CDR1 PRHDT, CDR2 FYEKMQ (reference sequence). Trimming removed 4 bases from V and 8 bases from J; junction bases left unmatched: 6. The CDR3 sequence: CASSSTGVGEKLFF. In DNA, the CDR3 is TGTGCCAGCAGCTCGACAGGGGTCGGAGAAAAACTGTTTTTT.

The chain employs TRBV6-5 and TRBJ2-7; 9 bases map to TRBD1. Unmatched junction bases numbered 2, after V lost 5 bases and J lost 6 bases. Per the germline V gene, CDR1 is MNHEY and CDR2 is SVGAGI. The CDR3 spans 12 residues. The CDR3 protein is CASSRTGVEQYF. DNA for the CDR3: TGTGCCAGCAGTCGGACAGGGGTCGAGCAGTACTTC.

V gene TRBV27 combines with J gene TRBJ1-1, with D possibly TRBD1 on 5 matching bases. V was pared by 5 bases and J by 3 bases, with 13 bases between. Germline CDR1 reads MNHEY; CDR2 reads SMNVEV (reference sequence). CDR3 length: 14 amino acids. CDR3 sequence (DNA): TGTGCCAGCAGTCTAGAGGGAGGGGACACTGAAGCTTTCTTT. Translating gives CASSLEGGDTEAFF.

The chain uses TRBV30 and TRBJ2-7, with 13 bases lining up with TRBD2. CDR3 length: 15 residues. Germline assignment: CDR1 GTSNPN and CDR2 SVGIG (reference sequence). V was clipped by 0 bases and J by 3 bases; unmatched bases: 2. The CDR3 nucleotides are TGTGCCTGGAGTGTAGGGACTAGCGGGAACTACGAGCAGTACTTC. Translating it yields CAWSVGTSGNYEQYF.

The V call is TRBV5-1, the J call TRBJ1-2; 7 bases match TRBD1. The CDR3 has 14 residues. V trimming: 0 bases; J trimming: 3 bases; junction bases outside the gene matches: 2. The germline CDR1 and CDR2 sequences are SGHRS and YFSETQ. For the CDR3, the DNA is TGCGCCAGCAGCTTGGGGGGGACAGACTATGGCTACACCTTC. Protein product: CASSLGGTDYGYTF.

The genes are TRBV10-3 and TRBJ1-1, with 7 nucleotides matching TRBD1. J lost 0 bases, V lost 6 bases, and 4 bases had no gene match. The CDR3 covers 14 residues. Germline V CDR1 and CDR2: ENHRY, SYGVKD. This CDR3 reads CAIRTTGLNTEAFF. CDR3 sequence (DNA): TGTGCCATCAGGACGACAGGGTTGAACACTGAAGCTTTCTTT.

This rearrangement joins TRBV11-2 to TRBJ2-3; 7 bases are shared with TRBD1. Germline CDR1 is SGHAT and CDR2 is FQNNGV. This CDR3 contains 15 residues. V gave up 3 bases and J gave up 5 bases; unmatched junction bases: 8. The DNA for the CDR3 is TGTGCCAGCAGCTTCTCCGGGACAGATAGAGATACGCAGTATTTT. Its translation: CASSFSGTDRDTQYF.

This clone was detected only once. CDR3 coding DNA: TGTGCCAGCAGGACCCCGGGGGCCTACAATGAGCAGTTCTTC. This translates into CASRTPGAYNEQFF. The V and J genes are TRBV6-6 and TRBJ2-1, with a tentative D call TRBD2 (6 bases). CDR1 is MNHNY and CDR2 is SVGAGI in the germline V gene (reference sequence). The CDR3 extends over 14 amino acids. V lost 6 bases to trimming and J lost 2 bases, with 11 bases between them.

The chain uses TRBV2 and TRBJ2-7; D is possibly TRBD2 (6 bases). The CDR3 contains 15 residues. Germline CDR1 and CDR2: SNHLY and FYNNEI. The V end was cut by 6 bases, the J end by 2 bases, with 17 bases between. Here the CDR3 DNA reads TGTGCCAGCAGCGCGCGGGACCCCACTGCCTACGAGCAGTACTTC. Translated: CASSARDPTAYEQYF.